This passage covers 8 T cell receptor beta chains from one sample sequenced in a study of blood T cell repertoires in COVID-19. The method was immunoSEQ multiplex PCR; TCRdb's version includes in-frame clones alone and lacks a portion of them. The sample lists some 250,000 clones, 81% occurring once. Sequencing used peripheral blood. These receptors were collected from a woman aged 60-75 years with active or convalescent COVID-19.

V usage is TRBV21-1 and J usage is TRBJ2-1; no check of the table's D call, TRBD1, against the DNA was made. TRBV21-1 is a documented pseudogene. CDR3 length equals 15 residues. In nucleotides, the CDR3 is TGTGCCAGCAGCCCTAGGGGAACCAACCCTAATGAGCAGTTCTTC. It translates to CASSPRGTNPNEQFF.

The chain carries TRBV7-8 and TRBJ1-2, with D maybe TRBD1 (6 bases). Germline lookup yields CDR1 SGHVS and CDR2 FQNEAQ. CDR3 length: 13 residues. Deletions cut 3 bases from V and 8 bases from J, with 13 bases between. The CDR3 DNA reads TGTGCCAGCAGCTTCGGGGGGGCGATGGGCTACACCTTC. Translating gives CASSFGGAMGYTF.

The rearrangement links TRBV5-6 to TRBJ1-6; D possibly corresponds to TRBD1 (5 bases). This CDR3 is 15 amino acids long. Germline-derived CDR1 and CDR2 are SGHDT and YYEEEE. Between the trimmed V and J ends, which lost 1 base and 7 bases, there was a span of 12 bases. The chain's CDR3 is CASSLRARVNSPLHF. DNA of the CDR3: TGTGCCAGCAGCTTGCGGGCCAGGGTGAATTCACCCCTCCACTTT.

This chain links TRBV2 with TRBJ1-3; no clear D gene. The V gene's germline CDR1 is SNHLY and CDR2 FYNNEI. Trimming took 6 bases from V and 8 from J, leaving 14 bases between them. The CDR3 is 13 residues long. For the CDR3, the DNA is TGTGCCAGCAGAACCTCAGCGGTAGACACCATATATTTT. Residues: CASRTSAVDTIYF.

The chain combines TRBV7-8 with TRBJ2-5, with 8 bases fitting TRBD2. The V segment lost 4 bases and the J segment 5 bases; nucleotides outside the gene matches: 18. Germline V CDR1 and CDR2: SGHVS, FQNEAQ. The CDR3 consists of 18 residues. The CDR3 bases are TGTGCCAGCAGCTGGGCGGGGCGAGCGGGGGACCGCGGTGAGACCCAGTACTTC. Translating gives CASSWAGRAGDRGETQYF.

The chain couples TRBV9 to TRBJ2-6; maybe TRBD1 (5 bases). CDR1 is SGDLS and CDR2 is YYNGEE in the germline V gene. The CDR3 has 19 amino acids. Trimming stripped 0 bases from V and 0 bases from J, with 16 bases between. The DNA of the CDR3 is TGTGCCAGCAGCGTAGCTTTGGACACGCACTCCTCTGGGGCCAACGTCCTGACTTTC. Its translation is CASSVALDTHSSGANVLTF. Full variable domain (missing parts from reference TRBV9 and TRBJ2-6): DSGVTQTPKHLITATGQRVTLRCSPRSGDLSVYWYQQSLDQGLQFLIQYYNGEERAKGNILERFSAQQFPDLHSELNLSSLELGDSALYFCASSVALDTHSSGANVLTFGAGSRLTVL.

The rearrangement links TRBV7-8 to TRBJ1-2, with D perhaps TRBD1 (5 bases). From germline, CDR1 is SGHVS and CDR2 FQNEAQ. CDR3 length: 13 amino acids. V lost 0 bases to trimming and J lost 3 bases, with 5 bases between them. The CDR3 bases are TGTGCCAGCAGCTTAGCAGGGGACTATGGCTACACCTTC. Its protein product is CASSLAGDYGYTF.

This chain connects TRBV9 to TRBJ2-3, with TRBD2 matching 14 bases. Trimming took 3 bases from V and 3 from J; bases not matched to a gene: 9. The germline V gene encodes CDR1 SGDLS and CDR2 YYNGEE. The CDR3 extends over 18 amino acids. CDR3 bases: TGTGCCAGCAGCGATAGGACTAGCGGGGGGATGAGGACAGATACGCAGTATTTT. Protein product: CASSDRTSGGMRTDTQYF.